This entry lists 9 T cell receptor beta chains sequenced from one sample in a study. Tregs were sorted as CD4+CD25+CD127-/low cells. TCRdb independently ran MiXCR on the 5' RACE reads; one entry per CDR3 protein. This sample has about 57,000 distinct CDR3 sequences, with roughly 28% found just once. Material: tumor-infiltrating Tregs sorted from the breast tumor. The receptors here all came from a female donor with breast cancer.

The CDR3 loop reads CAWKRHSGHGYTF. The CDR3 DNA is TGTGCCTGGAAAAGACACAGCGGGCATGGCTACACCTTC. The rearrangement links TRBV30 to TRBJ1-2, with unresolved D. The V and J ends lost 4 bases and 6 bases respectively, with 15 bases between them. The germline gives CDR1 GTSNPN, CDR2 SVGIG (reference sequence). The CDR3 runs to 13 residues.

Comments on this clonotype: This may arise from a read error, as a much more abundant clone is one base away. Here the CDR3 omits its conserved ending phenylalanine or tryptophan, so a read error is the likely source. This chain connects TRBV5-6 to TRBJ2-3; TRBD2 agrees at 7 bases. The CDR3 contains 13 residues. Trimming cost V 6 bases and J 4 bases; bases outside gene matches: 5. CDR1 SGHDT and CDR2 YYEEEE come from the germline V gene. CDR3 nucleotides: TGTGCCAGCATGGGGAGGGATCCAGATACGCAGTATTAT. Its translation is CASMGRDPDTQYY.

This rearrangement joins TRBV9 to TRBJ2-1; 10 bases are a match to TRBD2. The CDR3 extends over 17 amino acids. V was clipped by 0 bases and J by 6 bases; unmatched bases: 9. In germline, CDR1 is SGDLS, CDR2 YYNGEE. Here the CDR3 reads CASSVGPSGSFSNEQFF. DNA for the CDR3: TGTGCCAGCAGCGTAGGTCCTAGCGGGAGCTTTTCCAATGAGCAGTTCTTC.

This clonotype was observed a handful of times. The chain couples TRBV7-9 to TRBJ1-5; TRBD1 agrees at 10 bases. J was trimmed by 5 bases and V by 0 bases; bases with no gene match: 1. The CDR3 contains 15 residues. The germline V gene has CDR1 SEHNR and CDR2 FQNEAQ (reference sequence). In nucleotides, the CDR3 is TGTGCCAGCAGCTTAGCGGGGACAGGGGATCAGCCCCAGCATTTT. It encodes CASSLAGTGDQPQHF.

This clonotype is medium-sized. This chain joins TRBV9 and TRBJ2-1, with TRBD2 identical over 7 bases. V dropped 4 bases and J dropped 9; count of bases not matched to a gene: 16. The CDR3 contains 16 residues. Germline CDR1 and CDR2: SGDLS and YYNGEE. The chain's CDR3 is CASSPSSGTIISEQFF. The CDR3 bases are TGTGCCAGCAGCCCGAGCTCCGGGACTATAATAAGTGAGCAGTTCTTC.

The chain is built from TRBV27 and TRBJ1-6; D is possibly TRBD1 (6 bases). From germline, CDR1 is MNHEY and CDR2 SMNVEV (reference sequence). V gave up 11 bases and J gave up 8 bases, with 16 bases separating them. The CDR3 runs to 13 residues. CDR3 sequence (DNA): TGTGCCTCAAGAATACAGGGCTATTCACCCCTCCACTTT. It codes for CASRIQGYSPLHF.

The CDR3 loop is CSAASTGTDTQYF. The CDR3 bases are TGCAGTGCTGCTTCGACAGGGACAGATACGCAGTATTTT. The rearrangement uses TRBV20-1 and TRBJ2-3, with 7 bases that match TRBD1. The J segment lost 3 bases and the V segment lost 5 bases, leaving 5 bases of the junction unmatched. The V gene's germline CDR1 is DFQATT and CDR2 SNEGSKA (reference sequence). There are 13 residues in the CDR3.

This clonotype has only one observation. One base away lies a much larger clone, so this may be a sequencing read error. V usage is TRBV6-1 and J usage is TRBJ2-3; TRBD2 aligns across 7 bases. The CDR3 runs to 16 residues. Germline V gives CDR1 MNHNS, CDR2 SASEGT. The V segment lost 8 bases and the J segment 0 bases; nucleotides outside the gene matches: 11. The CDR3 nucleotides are TGTGCCAGCGGTGTCATAACGGGAGGCAGCACAGATACGCAGTATTTT. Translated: CASGVITGGSTDTQYF.

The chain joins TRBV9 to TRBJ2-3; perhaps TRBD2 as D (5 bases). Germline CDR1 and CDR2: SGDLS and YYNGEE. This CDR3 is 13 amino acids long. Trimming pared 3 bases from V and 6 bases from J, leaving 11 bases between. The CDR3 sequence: CASSAGIWDTQYF. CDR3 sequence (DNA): TGTGCCAGCAGCGCGGGGATTTGGGATACGCAGTATTTT.